The table lists the clone carrying this T cell receptor beta chain with a few counts. Every donor was a healthy person donating bone marrow. The PCR used 60 Vbeta and 13 Jbeta primers. Assay: immunoSEQ multiplex PCR; the TCRdb copy retains only in-frame clones and omits some. Here the sample spans about 82,000 clones, over 75% being singletons. The record originates from a study of cytomegalovirus exposure and HLA in healthy donors. Trimming removed 1 base from V and 5 bases from J, with 11 bases in between. Germline CDR1 and CDR2: LNHNV and YYDKDF (reference sequence). This CDR3 contains 15 residues. Material for sequencing was PBMCs. The receptor was derived from a human donor in good health. The rearrangement links TRBV15 to TRBJ1-4, with D tentatively TRBD1 (5 bases). The CDR3 loop is CATSRGTPKNEKLFF. CDR3 DNA: TGTGCCACCAGCAGAGGGACACCCAAGAATGAAAAACTGTTTTTT.